This T cell receptor (beta chain) was sequenced during a study of tumor-infiltrating lymphocytes in primary liver carcinoma (dated by TCRdb to 2017 to 2019). Background on the whole study: Of the five patients, three men and two women aged 30 to 69 years, four had hepatocellular carcinoma and one had combined HCC and intrahepatic cholangiocarcinoma. The five patients had tumors staged T1-T3 N0M0, with maximum diameters ranging from roughly 4 to 10 cm. Samples yielded roughly 3.65 to 7.13 million productive TCRbeta reads; read depth did not differ significantly between tissue types. Across five regions of each liver tumor, along with adjacent normal tissue and blood, the study brought together TCRbeta repertoire sequencing, expression microarrays and whole-exome sequencing. TCRbeta repertoire sequencing covered 35 specimens from 5 patients: 25 tumor regions, 5 adjacent noncancerous liver tissues and 5 peripheral blood samples. To link TCRbeta repertoire diversity to the local molecular phenotype, the 20 to 25 tumor region samples were profiled with Agilent mRNA microarrays. Technical replicate repertoires showed high reproducibility, with mean shared-clone rates roughly 0.88 and correlation coefficients above 0.95. Overall study outcomes, separate from this receptor: Pairs of tumor regions showed greater repertoire overlap (mean about 35%) than tumor-adjacent pairs (roughly 17%) or tumor-blood pairs (roughly 14%), which is consistent with antigen-driven expansion. Just about 7-25% of top clones turned up in all five regions of a tumor, which suggests spatial heterogeneity among tumor-infiltrating T cells. Since the samples were bulk and unsorted, there was no way to compare CD4+ and CD8+ T cell repertoires. A significantly larger repertoire fraction was made up by the top 250 clones in tumors than in blood (p = 0.039). Only the TCR beta chain was sequenced, which likely underestimates true repertoire diversity because unpaired alpha chains were not captured. The study included only five patients, and the authors note findings should be validated in a larger study.

Total RNA and DNA were co-extracted without cell sorting from around 20-30 mg of bulk tissue using the AllPrep DNA/RNA mini kit. Surgical resection was performed in China between 2015 and 2016 on four or five patients with histopathologically diagnosed primary liver carcinoma. Chronic HBV infection was present in the patients, and the patients were treatment-naive at sampling. Each tumor was sampled at five spatially separated regions: the superior, inferior, left-lateral and right-lateral poles and the tumor centre. Histology showed that every tumor sample contained more than 80% viable tumor cells. Pieces of fresh tumor and adjacent tissue were cut in half, with one half kept in RNAlater at -80 degrees C and the other half sent for histology. TCRbeta-specific cDNA was reverse-transcribed from around 500 ng total RNA using a constant-region primer and ProtoScript II reverse transcriptase. The TCRbeta libraries were prepared through three rounds of nested multiplex PCR following a slightly modified ARM-PCR procedure. Each of the first two PCR rounds ran for approximately 10 cycles and used multiplex TRBV1-TRBV30 forward primers together with a Cbeta reverse primer. A final 25-cycle PCR with Deep VentR polymerase added sample barcodes and Illumina adapters. Before sequencing, amplicons of 200-500 bp were purified from gel using a QIAquick gel extraction kit. The TCRbeta amplicons were sequenced with 250-bp paired-end reads on an Illumina HiSeq 2500. The authors' analysis ran thus. Trimmomatic v0.33 was used to quality-trim the reads, and FLASH v1.2.11 was used to merge paired reads so that full CDR3 sequences could be recovered. MiGEC v1.2.1b assigned V, D and J germline segments to the rearranged TCRbeta sequences. Clonotype statistics and Shannon-Wiener diversity indices were calculated with VDJtools v1.0.0. To cut down on sampling bias, every analysis after diversity analysis relied on just the 250 most abundant clonotypes from each sample. Using fastp trimming at Q25 and MiXCR clonotype assembly, TCRdb reanalyzed the public sequencing data and kept in-frame beta chains. Rows merge per CDR3 protein into single entries with the most common DNA and genes. Clone size and V and J calls follow TCRdb, not the original study. Present in this sample are under 110,000 distinct CDR3 sequences, approximately 70% of which were seen just once. The top ten clonotypes cover around 12% of the sample.

Comments on this clonotype: This receptor's antigen is unknown. At one boundary the junction diverges from the germline segment, which might be a read error.

From the germline V gene (reference sequence), CDR1 is SGHAT and CDR2 is FQDESV. The CDR3, from cysteine to phenylalanine, totals 16 residues. Here the CDR3 DNA is all that survives: 48 bases in frame from base 1. This clonotype originated in a woman aged 55-69 years with primary liver carcinoma and hepatitis B virus infection. The sample taken for sequencing was liver tumor tissue from sampling region 2. The intended sense of this specimen's cell subset or site label: tumor region T2, inferior pole. The chain joins TRBV11-1 to TRBJ2-2, and perhaps TRBD2 as D gene, on 6 matching bases. The nucleotide sequence is given as TGTGCCAACAGCCCCTTAAGTGCAGGAGGGGCCGGGGAGCTGTTTTTT. Its translation is CANSPLSAGGAGELFF.